This entry lists 27 T cell receptor beta chains sequenced from one sample in a study of blood T cell repertoires in COVID-19. TCRdb keeps only in-frame clones here, not all; method: immunoSEQ multiplex PCR. This table has 150,000 or so clones, around 85% appearing once. The sequenced sample consisted of peripheral blood. These receptor sequences come from a human donor in a cohort sampled during active COVID-19.

V and J are TRBV5-6 and TRBJ1-3; weak D call: TRBD1 (5 bases). Germline loops: CDR1 SGHDT, CDR2 YYEEEE. The CDR3 runs to 14 residues. V was clipped by 0 bases and J by 3 bases, with 7 bases between them. CDR3 protein: CASSLATVGNTIYF. For the CDR3, the DNA is TGTGCCAGCAGCTTGGCGACAGTTGGAAACACCATATATTTT.

The rearrangement links TRBV5-4 to TRBJ1-1; 11 bases fit TRBD1. The CDR3 is 15 residues long. V trimming: 4 bases; J trimming: 5 bases; junction bases outside the gene matches: 7. The germline V gene has CDR1 SGHNT and CDR2 YYREEE (reference sequence). This CDR3 is CASSTRTGGFTEAFF. The CDR3 DNA reads as TGTGCCAGCAGCACAAGGACAGGGGGCTTTACTGAAGCTTTCTTT.

This chain links TRBV28 with TRBJ2-7; D not resolved. Deletions cut 6 bases from V and 2 bases from J, with 17 bases between. Per the germline V gene, CDR1 is MDHEN and CDR2 is SYDVKM. This CDR3 has 15 residues. The DNA for the CDR3 is TGTGCCAGCAGGGAAGGCGGATTATTACCCTACGAGCAGTACTTC. Its translation: CASREGGLLPYEQYF.

The rearrangement joins TRBV9 to TRBJ1-3; no clear D gene. V was trimmed by 4 bases and J by 4 bases, leaving 15 bases between them. In germline, CDR1 is SGDLS, CDR2 YYNGEE. The CDR3 length is 15 residues. The CDR3 here is CASSLAPSAGNTIYF. DNA for the CDR3: TGTGCCAGCAGCCTAGCCCCTTCAGCGGGAAACACCATATATTTT.

The V and J genes are TRBV5-1 and TRBJ2-3; D unclear. The V and J ends lost 3 bases and 0 bases respectively, with 11 bases between them. Germline CDR1 SGHRS, CDR2 YFSETQ. This CDR3 is 15 amino acids long. The CDR3 region has the DNA TGCGCCAGCAGCTACTGGGCTCTTAGCACAGATACGCAGTATTTT. Translation: CASSYWALSTDTQYF.

The chain couples TRBV13 to TRBJ2-7, with 7 bases fitting TRBD2. The CDR3 sequence is 19 residues long. The trim removed 0 bases at V and 3 bases at J, leaving 17 bases unmatched. Germline V lookup: CDR1 PRHDT, CDR2 FYEKMQ (reference sequence). CDR3 DNA sequence: TGTGCCAGCAGCTTAGGCCTAGGGGCGGGAGCATTCCCTGTCTACGAGCAGTACTTC. It translates to CASSLGLGAGAFPVYEQYF.

This clone was observed once. The chain combines TRBV24-1 with TRBJ1-1; possibly TRBD1 for D (5 bases). The V end was cut by 9 bases, the J end by 1 base, with 11 bases between. The CDR3 is 13 residues long. Per the germline V gene, CDR1 is KGHDR and CDR2 is SFDVKD. The CDR3 DNA is TGTGCCACCTCAGGAGGGGCGAACACTGAAGCTTTCTTT. Translating it yields CATSGGANTEAFF.

J is TRBJ2-4 and V is TRBV19, with a tentative D call TRBD2 (6 bases). This CDR3 is 17 amino acids long. Per germline, CDR1 LNHDA and CDR2 SQIVND (reference sequence). V lost 3 bases and J lost 6, with 21 bases in between. The DNA for the CDR3 is TGTGCCAGTAGTATGAGGTCAGGGAGGTCTCGGATAAACATTCAGTACTTC. This codes for CASSMRSGRSRINIQYF.

This clone was found once. The J gene is TRBJ1-1, the V gene TRBV11-2; D remains ambiguous. This CDR3 contains 11 residues. V was cut by 1 base and J by 11 bases, with 8 bases left in between. Germline CDR1 SGHAT, CDR2 FQNNGV. CDR3 region: CASSLGYKAFF. CDR3 DNA: TGTGCCAGCAGCTTAGGGTACAAGGCTTTCTTT.

This chain's CDR3 is CASSFPATDSGNTIYF. Written as DNA, the CDR3 is TGTGCCAGCAGCTTCCCCGCCACAGACTCTGGAAACACCATATATTTT. The chain has TRBV5-6 and TRBJ1-3; D is unclear. CDR1 and CDR2 (germline): SGHDT, YYEEEE. This CDR3 has 16 residues. Between the trimmed V and J ends, which lost 2 bases and 0 bases, there was a span of 12 bases. Complete variable domain (other parts from reference TRBV5-6 and TRBJ1-3): DAGVTQSPTHLIKTRGQQVTLRCSPKSGHDTVSWYQQALGQGPQFIFQYYEEEERQRGNFPDRFSGHQFPNYSSELNVNALLLGDSALYLCASSFPATDSGNTIYFGEGSWLTVV.

This clone was seen more than once but under ten times. The J gene is TRBJ2-7, the V gene TRBV7-2; 10 bases fit TRBD1. The CDR3 spans 14 residues. With V trimmed by 3 bases and J by 4 bases, 3 bases remained unmatched. Germline-derived CDR1 and CDR2 are SGHTA and FQGNSA. CDR3 sequence (DNA): TGTGCCAGCAGCTTCGACAGGGGGCCGTACGAGCAGTACTTC. Amino acid sequence: CASSFDRGPYEQYF.

J is TRBJ1-6 and V is TRBV27; D is perhaps TRBD1 (5 bases). Germline V gene lookup returns CDR1 MNHEY and CDR2 SMNVEV (reference sequence). V was pared by 7 bases and J by 8 bases, with 15 bases between. This CDR3 is 14 amino acids long. For the CDR3, the DNA is TGTGCCAGCACCTCTGGGGGGAGACATTCACCCCTCCACTTT. Translation: CASTSGGRHSPLHF.

V usage is TRBV10-1 and J usage is TRBJ2-5, with D tentatively TRBD2 (6 bases). This CDR3 contains 12 residues. CDR1 and CDR2 from the germline V gene are WNHNN and SYGVQD (reference sequence). Deletions cut 9 bases from V and 1 base from J, with 9 bases between. The CDR3 coding sequence is TGCGCCAGACGACTAGTCCAAGAGACCCAGTACTTC. It codes for CARRLVQETQYF.

The chain is built from TRBV19 and TRBJ1-3; 10 positions agree with TRBD1. This CDR3 has 16 residues. V shed 4 bases and J 3 bases; nucleotides not matched to a gene: 6. Germline V gives CDR1 LNHDA, CDR2 SQIVND (reference sequence). The CDR3 region is CASSSPGTGVGNTIYF. In DNA form, the CDR3 reads TGTGCCAGTAGTAGCCCCGGGACAGGGGTTGGAAACACCATATATTTT.

This rearrangement joins TRBV15 to TRBJ1-5; possibly TRBD1 for D (6 bases). The V end was cut by 0 bases, the J end by 6 bases, with 12 bases between. The CDR3 is 15 amino acids. CDR1 is LNHNV and CDR2 is YYDKDF in the germline V gene (reference sequence). In DNA form, the CDR3 reads TGTGCCACCAGCAGAGACCTGACAGGAGGTCAGCCCCAGCATTTT. As protein: CATSRDLTGGQPQHF.

The rearrangement uses TRBV25-1 and TRBJ2-3; D may be TRBD1 (5 bases). Germline-derived CDR1 and CDR2 are MGHDK and SYGVNS. This CDR3 contains 16 residues. The V gene lost 8 bases and the J gene lost 0 bases, with 18 bases spanning the gap. CDR3 protein: CASGKQGGLSTDTQYF. In nucleotides, the CDR3 is TGTGCCAGCGGGAAGCAGGGTGGTCTTAGCACAGATACGCAGTATTTT.

This clone was observed a single time. The chain combines TRBV5-1 with TRBJ1-2; the match to TRBD1 covers 9 bases. The CDR3 runs to 14 residues. Germline CDR1 is SGHRS and CDR2 is YFSETQ. Trimming at V came to 3 bases and at J to 5 bases, leaving 5 bases not matched to a gene. This chain's CDR3 is CASSWDRVSYGYTF. The CDR3, as DNA: TGCGCCAGCAGCTGGGACAGGGTTAGTTATGGCTACACCTTC.

The V call is TRBV4-3, the J call TRBJ1-3; no reliable D call. Germline V gene lookup returns CDR1 LGHNA and CDR2 YSLEER. The CDR3 totals 15 residues. Trimming removed 5 bases at V and 1 base at J, with 12 bases between. This chain's CDR3 is CASSNRDSSGNTIYF. DNA for the CDR3: TGCGCCAGCAGCAATCGGGATTCTTCTGGAAACACCATATATTTT.

The chain is built from TRBV5-1 and TRBJ1-1; D gene ambiguous. In germline, CDR1 is SGHRS, CDR2 YFSETQ. Trimming shortened V by 0 bases and J by 4 bases, and 16 bases separated the two germline ends. CDR3 size: 16 residues. The CDR3 nucleotides read TGCGCCAGCAGCTTGGGTCCTCGGGGTCTGAGCACTGAAGCTTTCTTT. Its translation is CASSLGPRGLSTEAFF.

This chain connects TRBV27 to TRBJ1-1; 9 bases match TRBD1. Trimming at V came to 4 bases and at J to 1 base, leaving 4 bases not matched to a gene. Germline V gene lookup returns CDR1 MNHEY and CDR2 SMNVEV (reference sequence). This CDR3 is built from 15 residues. The DNA of the CDR3 is TGTGCCAGCAGTTCTCCGGGACAGGGGAACACTGAAGCTTTCTTT. It specifies CASSSPGQGNTEAFF.

The genes are TRBV3-1 (or the pseudogene TRBV3-2) and TRBJ1-1; 10 nucleotides match TRBD1. J lost 1 base, V lost 1 base, and 3 bases had no gene match. This CDR3 contains 16 residues. Germline V gene lookup returns CDR1 LGHDT and CDR2 YNNKEL (reference sequence). The CDR3, as DNA: TGTGCCAGCAGCCAAGGGACAGGGGGGGCGAACACTGAAGCTTTCTTT. Translation gives CASSQGTGGANTEAFF.

This chain uses TRBV6-2 or TRBV6-3 with TRBJ2-7; 10 nucleotides match TRBD2. V lost 4 bases and J lost 7; bases outside the gene matches: 13. Germline V gives CDR1 MNHEY, CDR2 SVGEGT. The CDR3 loop spans 16 amino acids. The CDR3 DNA follows: TGTGCCAGCAGTTCGCTTCCGGGACTAGCGTCGCAAGAGCAGTACTTC. Its protein is CASSSLPGLASQEQYF.

This chain joins TRBV18 and TRBJ1-1, with 9 nucleotides matching TRBD1. The CDR3 contains 16 residues. V dropped 5 bases and J dropped 3; count of bases not matched to a gene: 10. The V gene's germline CDR1 is KGHSH and CDR2 LQKENI. The CDR3 bases are TGTGCCAGCTCAACAAAACGGGACAGGGAATACACTGAAGCTTTCTTT. As protein: CASSTKRDREYTEAFF.

V gene TRBV6-5 combines with J gene TRBJ2-5, with TRBD1 matching 11 bases. The J segment lost 5 bases and the V segment lost 1 base, leaving 6 bases of the junction unmatched. Germline CDR1 is MNHEY and CDR2 is SVGAGI. The CDR3 is 16 amino acids. CDR3 in DNA: TGTGCCAGCAGTTACTACCCCCGGGACAGGGGGGAGACCCAGTACTTC. This codes for CASSYYPRDRGETQYF.

This chain connects TRBV10-3 to TRBJ2-3, with 9 bases lining up with TRBD1. The germline V gene encodes CDR1 ENHRY and CDR2 SYGVKD. Trimming removed 0 bases from V and 1 base from J; junction bases left unmatched: 8. The CDR3 spans 18 residues. CDR3 bases: TGTGCCATCAGTGAGTCGGGACAGGGACACGGGGGCACAGATACGCAGTATTTT. Protein: CAISESGQGHGGTDTQYF.

This clone was counted once. V usage is TRBV28 and J usage is TRBJ1-1; D is ambiguous. Trimming left V 3 bases short and J 5 bases short, with 7 bases between. The germline CDR1 and CDR2 sequences are MDHEN and SYDVKM. The CDR3 consists of 12 residues. The chain's CDR3 is CASSFLRTEAFF. CDR3 bases: TGTGCCAGCAGTTTCCTGAGGACTGAAGCTTTCTTT. The full variable domain, completed using reference TRBV28 and TRBJ1-1, is DVKVTQSSRYLVKRTGEKVFLECVQDMDHENMFWYRQDPGLGLRLIYFSYDVKMKEKGDIPEGYSVSREKKERFSLILESASTNQTSMYLCASSFLRTEAFFGQGTRLTVV.

The chain is built from TRBV9 and TRBJ1-2, with unresolved D. Trimming left V 2 bases short and J 3 bases short, with 5 bases between. Germline V lookup: CDR1 SGDLS, CDR2 YYNGEE. The CDR3 runs 12 residues. CDR3 amino acids: CASSVRDYGYTF. CDR3 bases: TGTGCCAGCAGCGTCCGGGACTATGGCTACACCTTC.